The clone carrying this T cell receptor (beta chain) appeared a few times. The data are from a study of blood T cells in healthy people across ages. V was pared by 3 bases and J by 0 bases, with 15 bases between. Germline V CDR1 and CDR2: DFQATT, SNEGSKA (reference sequence). The CDR3 covers 16 residues. Primers used in a second PCR of about 6 to 12 cycles were a sample-barcoded 5' primer and a J-beta primer mix. A single record per CDR3 protein comes from TCRdb applying MiXCR to the 5' RACE reads. Of more than 550,000 distinct CDR3 sequences listed, 22% are singletons. The genes are TRBV20-1 and TRBJ2-1; D ambiguous. The sequence was obtained from a man aged 70-80 years in good health. Specimen: blood. DNA of the CDR3: TGCAGTGCTAGGGCTACCGTGCCGGGCTCCTACAATGAGCAGTTCTTC. This sequence encodes CSARATVPGSYNEQFF.